The next 16 T cell receptor beta chains were all read from a single sample in a study of cytomegalovirus exposure and HLA in healthy donors (TCRdb year 2017). Library generation was performed with the immunoSEQ multiplex PCR assay. The multiplex PCR relied on a mix of 60 forward primers for TCR Vbeta segments and 13 reverse primers for TCR Jbeta segments. TCRdb took this table from immuneACCESS and kept in-frame rearrangements with V and J called. Such tables lack part of the clones; where checked against another copy, unresolved V genes explain under half of the gap, and the rest is unexplained. The sample has more than 95,000 clones on record, approximately 17% of them singletons. The ten largest clones capture approximately 2.6% of the sample. The sequenced sample consisted of PBMCs. These receptors were taken from a female donor in good health and CMV-seropositive.

This clone has more than one count but fewer than ten. The CDR3 here is CASSQVRANEQFF. CDR3 DNA: TGCGCCAGCAGCCAAGTGCGAGCAAATGAGCAGTTCTTC. The chain employs TRBV4-1 and TRBJ2-1; D gene ambiguous. From germline, CDR1 is MGHRA and CDR2 YSYEKL. The CDR3 loop spans 13 amino acids. Trimming shortened V by 1 base and J by 7 bases, and 8 bases separated the two germline ends.

This clone was counted only a few times. The CDR3 spells CAWSVGLAFNEQFF. CDR3 in DNA: TGTGCCTGGAGTGTCGGACTAGCATTCAATGAGCAGTTCTTC. The chain employs TRBV30 and TRBJ2-1; 8 nucleotides agree with TRBD2. The germline gives CDR1 GTSNPN, CDR2 SVGIG (reference sequence). The CDR3 has 14 residues. V dropped 0 bases and J dropped 6; count of bases not matched to a gene: 4.

This clone was observed a few times. This rearrangement joins TRBV4-1 to TRBJ2-5; maybe TRBD2 (6 bases). V dropped 1 base and J dropped 2 bases, with 20 bases sitting between them. Germline values: CDR1 MGHRA, CDR2 YSYEKL. The CDR3 has 18 residues. The CDR3, as DNA: TGCGCCAGCAGCCAAGTTTGGGTGGGTGTGGAGGGGCAAGAGACCCAGTACTTC. This translates into CASSQVWVGVEGQETQYF.

This clone has just a few counts. The chain joins TRBV4-2 to TRBJ1-1; 9 nucleotides agree with TRBD1. Germline trimming cut 3 bases from V and 2 bases from J; bases unmatched to any gene: 1. The CDR3 spans 14 residues. Germline V gene sequence: CDR1 LGHNA, CDR2 YNFKEQ. The CDR3 DNA sequence: TGTGCCAGCAGCCAGGACAGGGGTAACACTGAAGCTTTCTTT. It is translated as CASSQDRGNTEAFF.

The chain couples TRBV6-1 to TRBJ1-6, with TRBD1 as a possible D gene (5 bases). This CDR3 region has 14 residues. With 5 bases removed from V and 5 bases from J, the gap between germline ends came to 10 bases. CDR1 is MNHNS, CDR2 SASEGT, per germline. The CDR3 DNA is TGTGCCAGCAGTCCGGACACCAATAATTCACCCCTCCACTTT. This translates into CASSPDTNNSPLHF.

V gene TRBV30 combines with J gene TRBJ2-2, with a tentative D call TRBD1 (6 bases). Germline V gene sequence: CDR1 GTSNPN, CDR2 SVGIG (reference sequence). The CDR3 has 11 amino acids. For the CDR3, the DNA is TGTGCACAGGGAACCTTCGTGGAGCTGTTTTTT. Translated: CAQGTFVELFF.

This sequence joins TRBV15 and TRBJ2-7, with TRBD1 matching 10 bases. The germline V gene encodes CDR1 LNHNV and CDR2 YYDKDF (reference sequence). This CDR3 region has 14 residues. Trimming at V came to 4 bases and at J to 7 bases, leaving 7 bases not matched to a gene. CDR3 amino acids: CATSKDRGQREQYF. The CDR3 nucleotides read TGTGCCACCAGCAAAGACAGGGGGCAGCGAGAGCAGTACTTC.

The chain employs TRBV6-5 and TRBJ2-7; 8 nucleotides match TRBD1. After removal of 2 bases from V and 7 bases from J, the junction contained 7 bases not matched to a gene. The CDR3 is made up of 14 amino acids. The germline V gene encodes CDR1 MNHEY and CDR2 SVGAGI. CDR3 in amino acids: CASSYGQGAWEQYF. The CDR3 DNA follows: TGTGCCAGCAGTTACGGGCAGGGGGCGTGGGAGCAGTACTTC.

The chain joins TRBV5-4 to TRBJ1-2; the D is unclear. V was cut by 2 bases and J by 5 bases, with 19 bases left in between. CDR3 length: 16 residues. Germline values: CDR1 SGHNT, CDR2 YYREEE (reference sequence). The CDR3 sequence: CASSFSAGLTGYGYTF. In nucleotides, the CDR3 is TGTGCCAGCAGCTTCTCCGCAGGCCTTACTGGGTATGGCTACACCTTC.

The chain has TRBV29-1 and TRBJ2-1; 11 bases line up with TRBD2. The V and J ends lost 6 bases and 3 bases, in that order; junction bases with no gene match: 1. Germline V gives CDR1 SQVTM, CDR2 ANQGSEA. There are 13 residues in the CDR3. The DNA of the CDR3 is TGCAGCGTGACTAGCGGGGACTACAATGAGCAGTTCTTC. This codes for CSVTSGDYNEQFF.

This chain joins TRBV27 and TRBJ1-5; D is possibly TRBD1 (6 bases). From germline, CDR1 is MNHEY and CDR2 SMNVEV (reference sequence). Trimming stripped 6 bases from V and 6 bases from J, with 12 bases between. The CDR3 is 13 residues long. The CDR3 DNA reads as TGTGCCAGCAGCACAGGGATATCTCAGCCCCAGCATTTT. Protein: CASSTGISQPQHF.

This chain joins TRBV9 and TRBJ2-7; 9 nucleotides match TRBD1. CDR3 length: 14 residues. In germline, CDR1 is SGDLS, CDR2 YYNGEE. With V trimmed by 0 bases and J by 5 bases, 3 bases remained unmatched. CDR3 DNA: TGTGCCAGCAGCGTAGGACAGGGGGTACACGAGCAGTACTTC. Protein sequence: CASSVGQGVHEQYF.

The chain carries TRBV19 and TRBJ2-3, with TRBD2 identical over 8 bases. J was trimmed by 2 bases and V by 5 bases; bases with no gene match: 9. Looked up from germline, CDR1 is LNHDA and CDR2 is SQIVND (reference sequence). This CDR3 contains 16 residues. The DNA for the CDR3 is TGTGCCAGTAGTGATAAGCGGGGGCACTCCACAGATACGCAGTATTTT. It specifies CASSDKRGHSTDTQYF.

V usage is TRBV9 and J usage is TRBJ2-3; unclear D gene. The V gene's germline CDR1 is SGDLS and CDR2 YYNGEE. V lost 0 bases and J 2 bases, leaving 7 bases between the germline ends. The CDR3 covers 14 residues. CDR3 coding DNA: TGTGCCAGCAGCGTAGGACTCCTCACAGATACGCAGTATTTT. Translating gives CASSVGLLTDTQYF.

This clone was detected only a few times. The CDR3 here is CASENDRGTGELFF. CDR3 nucleotides: TGTGCCAGCGAAAACGACAGGGGCACCGGGGAGCTGTTTTTT. The chain carries TRBV18 and TRBJ2-2; 8 nucleotides agree with TRBD1. The V gene's germline CDR1 is KGHSH and CDR2 LQKENI. V lost 8 bases, J lost 4 bases, and 6 bases stayed unmatched. This CDR3 is built from 14 residues.

The V gene is TRBV5-8, the J gene TRBJ1-1, with 7 nucleotides matching TRBD1. Trimming took 6 bases from V and 0 from J; bases not matched to a gene: 8. In germline, CDR1 is SGHTS, CDR2 YDEGEE. The CDR3 has 15 residues. As DNA, the CDR3 is TGTGCCAGCACCGTGAGACAGGGTCTGAACACTGAAGCTTTCTTT. It translates to CASTVRQGLNTEAFF.